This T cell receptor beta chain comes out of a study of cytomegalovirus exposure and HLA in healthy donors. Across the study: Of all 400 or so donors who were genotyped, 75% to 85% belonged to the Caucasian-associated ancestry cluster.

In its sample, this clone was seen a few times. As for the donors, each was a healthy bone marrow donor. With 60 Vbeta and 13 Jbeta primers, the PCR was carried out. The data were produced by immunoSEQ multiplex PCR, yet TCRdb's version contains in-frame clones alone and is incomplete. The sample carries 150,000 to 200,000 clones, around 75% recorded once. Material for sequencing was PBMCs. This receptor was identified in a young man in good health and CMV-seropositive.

CDR3 loop: CASSEAASLYGYTF. The CDR3, as DNA: TGTGCCAGCAGTGAAGCCGCCAGTCTGTATGGCTACACCTTC. The chain carries TRBV6-1 and TRBJ1-2; no clear D. Trimming took 0 bases from V and 5 from J, leaving 10 bases between them. The length of the CDR3 is 14 residues. Germline V gives CDR1 MNHNS, CDR2 SASEGT.